This T cell receptor beta chain was sequenced for a study of blood T cell repertoires in COVID-19. About the study: Collection of acute and convalescent COVID-19 samples took place in the United States, Italy and Spain. T cells, B-cell-depleted T cells, or PBMCs supplied cDNA or gDNA.

The Seattle patients, enrolled during active infection, were followed longitudinally. This clone was picked up one time. The germline V gene encodes CDR1 WNHNN and CDR2 SYGVQD (reference sequence). The CDR3 consists of 15 residues. After removal of 2 bases from V and 7 bases from J, the junction contained 5 bases not matched to a gene. In the original processing: Scientists estimated how many nucleated cells there were by amplifying reference gene primers. Only in-frame clones appear in the TCRdb table, and some are missing; sequencing was by immunoSEQ multiplex PCR. The V and J calls and the clone size are those of that table, but D and trimming were determined from the DNA. The sample has a few hundred thousand clones; approximately 88% are singletons.

The V call is TRBV10-1, the J call TRBJ1-6; 7 bases align to TRBD1. The sequence was obtained from a woman aged 45-59 years with COVID-19, enrolled during active disease. The sample taken for sequencing was peripheral blood. This CDR3 reads CASSESPGGNSPLHF. The CDR3 region has the DNA TGCGCCAGCAGTGAGAGTCCAGGGGGGAATTCACCCCTCCACTTT.